These 16 T cell receptor beta chains originate from one sample sequenced in a study of control samples from healthy donors and cancer patients. Clones were sequenced by immunoSEQ multiplex PCR, and TCRdb holds only the in-frame ones, with some missing. The table has tens of thousands of clones, roughly nine tenths seen once. The material sequenced was blood. Receptors originate from a woman in her 70s in good health.

The chain employs TRBV3-1 (or the pseudogene TRBV3-2) and TRBJ1-2, with D perhaps matching TRBD1 (5 bases). Germline lookup yields CDR1 LGHDT and CDR2 YNNKEL (reference sequence). The CDR3 loop spans 18 amino acids. Trimming left V 1 base short and J 7 bases short, with 25 bases between. Here the CDR3 reads CASSQVDGKGRGLSGYTF. The CDR3 nucleotides are TGTGCCAGCAGCCAAGTGGATGGTAAGGGGCGCGGGTTAAGTGGCTACACCTTC.

This chain joins TRBV7-2 and TRBJ1-3; D gene uncertain. V lost 2 bases to trimming and J lost 1 base, with 9 bases between them. This CDR3 is built from 15 residues. The germline V gene encodes CDR1 SGHTA and CDR2 FQGNSA. The CDR3 sequence is CASSLSVDSGNTIYF. Written as DNA, the CDR3 is TGTGCCAGCAGCTTATCTGTCGATTCTGGAAACACCATATATTTT.

This chain connects TRBV4-3 to TRBJ2-7, with TRBD1 matching over 9 bases. Germline V gives CDR1 LGHNA, CDR2 YSLEER. V was clipped by 4 bases and J by 1 base; unmatched bases: 2. CDR3 length: 14 residues. CDR3 sequence reads: CASSLGQGSYEQYF. CDR3 DNA sequence: TGCGCCAGCAGCCTAGGACAGGGGTCCTACGAGCAGTACTTC.

Remarks on this clone: At one of its ends the junction is not consistent with the germline gene, which may arise from a read error. V gene TRBV2 combines with J gene TRBJ1-3; 7 bases are shared with TRBD1. This CDR3 is 15 amino acids long. The germline CDR1 and CDR2 sequences are SNHLY and FYNNEI. DNA of the CDR3: TGTGCCAGCAGGCGGGACAGTGCCACTGGAAGCACCATATATTTT. Protein product: CASRRDSATGSTIYF.

This clone was detected only a few times. This chain uses TRBV9 with TRBJ1-1, with no clear D. V dropped 1 base and J dropped 4 bases, with 11 bases sitting between them. The CDR3 runs to 14 residues. CDR1 and CDR2 from the germline V gene are SGDLS and YYNGEE. This CDR3 reads CASSVLPGSTEAFF. The CDR3 DNA sequence: TGTGCCAGCAGCGTATTGCCCGGGAGCACTGAAGCTTTCTTT.

This sequence joins TRBV2 and TRBJ1-3; weak D call: TRBD1 (6 bases). Germline V CDR1 and CDR2: SNHLY, FYNNEI. This CDR3 is 15 amino acids long. The ends were cut back, 6 bases at V and 2 bases at J, with 14 bases in the middle. The CDR3 DNA is TGTGCCAGCAGGACCACAGGGATCCCTGGAAACACCATATATTTT. It encodes CASRTTGIPGNTIYF.

Here the CDR3 reads CASSIGGRGVNTEAFF. CDR3 DNA: TGTGCCAGTAGTATAGGAGGGAGGGGTGTGAACACTGAAGCTTTCTTT. The J gene is TRBJ1-1, the V gene TRBV19, with D possibly TRBD1 on 5 matching bases. This CDR3 is built from 16 residues. Deletions cut 1 base from V and 0 bases from J, with 12 bases between. CDR1 and CDR2 (germline): LNHDA, SQIVND (reference sequence).

The rearrangement joins TRBV18 to TRBJ1-2; D not certain. Germline V lookup: CDR1 KGHSH, CDR2 LQKENI. Trimming removed 4 bases at V and 7 bases at J, with 22 bases between. The CDR3 is 16 amino acids. CDR3 bases: TGTGCCAGCTCACGGGAGGCGGACCCCAAATATGGTGGCTACACCTTC. Translating gives CASSREADPKYGGYTF.

This chain uses TRBV4-1 with TRBJ1-4, with D uncertain. The V end was cut by 0 bases, the J end by 4 bases, with 9 bases between. This CDR3 has 15 residues. Germline lookup yields CDR1 MGHRA and CDR2 YSYEKL. CDR3 DNA sequence: TGCGCCAGCAGCCAAGATAGTCAGAGTAATGAAAAACTGTTTTTT. This encodes CASSQDSQSNEKLFF.

This rearrangement joins TRBV15 to TRBJ2-5; TRBD2 aligns across 10 bases. Trimming took 5 bases from V and 4 from J; bases not matched to a gene: 4. The CDR3 sequence is 14 residues long. Germline CDR1 is LNHNV and CDR2 is YYDKDF (reference sequence). CDR3 bases: TGTGCCACCAGCCTTCGGACTAGCGGAGAGACCCAGTACTTC. Translating it yields CATSLRTSGETQYF.

The rearrangement links TRBV7-8 to TRBJ2-7; D may be TRBD2 (7 bases). CDR1 and CDR2 from the germline V gene are SGHVS and FQNEAQ. Trimming shortened V by 5 bases and J by 4 bases, and 18 bases separated the two germline ends. This CDR3 region has 15 residues. Here the CDR3 reads CASSLQGGLVYEQYF. CDR3 DNA: TGTGCCAGCAGCCTACAGGGAGGGTTGGTTTACGAGCAGTACTTC.

This rearrangement joins TRBV19 to TRBJ2-3; TRBD2 agrees at 14 bases. The germline CDR1 and CDR2 sequences are LNHDA and SQIVND (reference sequence). CDR3 length: 16 residues. Unmatched junction bases numbered 1, after V lost 4 bases and J lost 1 base. The CDR3 loop reads CASSRGLAGGTDTQYF. CDR3 sequence (DNA): TGTGCCAGTAGTAGGGGACTAGCGGGGGGCACAGATACGCAGTATTTT.

The chain recombines TRBV30 with TRBJ2-6, with TRBD1 matching 7 bases. With V trimmed by 3 bases and J by 2 bases, 1 base remained unmatched. The germline CDR1 and CDR2 sequences are GTSNPN and SVGIG (reference sequence). The CDR3 has 14 amino acids. The CDR3 loop is CAWSQGAGANVLTF. The CDR3 bases are TGTGCCTGGAGCCAGGGGGCTGGGGCCAACGTCCTGACTTTC.

CDR3 residues: CASSARETQYF. CDR3 in DNA: TGTGCCAGCAGCGCCCGGGAGACCCAGTACTTC. The rearrangement links TRBV6-5 to TRBJ2-5, with D unclear. V lost 6 bases and J lost 5, with 7 bases in between. The CDR3 spans 11 residues. Per the germline V gene, CDR1 is MNHEY and CDR2 is SVGAGI.

This clone was seen repeatedly, ten times or more. The chain uses TRBV7-2 and TRBJ2-6; no clear D gene. V lost 1 base and J 2 bases, leaving 9 bases between the germline ends. Germline CDR1 reads SGHTA; CDR2 reads FQGNSA. The CDR3 has 16 amino acids. CDR3 loop: CASSLGYRAGANVLTF. For the CDR3, the DNA is TGTGCCAGCAGCTTAGGATATAGAGCTGGGGCCAACGTCCTGACTTTC.

J is TRBJ1-1 and V is TRBV10-3; 9 bases fit TRBD1. Germline V gene lookup returns CDR1 ENHRY and CDR2 SYGVKD. The CDR3 loop spans 15 amino acids. After removal of 5 bases from V and 2 bases from J, the junction contained 6 bases not matched to a gene. The CDR3 protein is CAISPQGQGNTEAFF. CDR3 DNA: TGTGCCATCAGTCCCCAGGGACAGGGAAACACTGAAGCTTTCTTT.